These 21 T cell receptor beta chains share one sample of origin, sequenced in a study of CD4+ T cells in melanoma. The table came from immunoSEQ multiplex PCR; TCRdb's copy has only in-frame clones and leaves some out. The data hold 120,000 to 150,000 clones, with about nine tenths observed a single time. These receptors were obtained from a human donor with melanoma.

This clone was seen a single time. This chain connects TRBV11-3 to TRBJ2-3; no reliable D call. Deletions cut 7 bases from V and 0 bases from J, with 17 bases between. Germline lookup yields CDR1 SGHNT and CDR2 YENEEA. The CDR3 consists of 16 residues. CDR3 in amino acids: CASNQSSPGSTDTQYF. CDR3 DNA: TGTGCCAGCAACCAGAGCTCGCCCGGAAGCACAGATACGCAGTATTTT.

This chain joins TRBV6-6 and TRBJ2-3; D not certain. CDR1 is MNHNY and CDR2 is SVGAGI in the germline V gene (reference sequence). The CDR3 covers 15 residues. V shed 8 bases and J shed 1 base, with 16 bases lying between them. CDR3 nucleotide sequence: TGTGCCAGCTCCACGCACCCCAAGGGCACAGATACGCAGTATTTT. It encodes CASSTHPKGTDTQYF.

The chain combines TRBV2 with TRBJ1-2, with D possibly being TRBD1 (6 bases). Germline CDR1 reads SNHLY; CDR2 reads FYNNEI. V was cut by 6 bases and J by 0 bases, with 11 bases left in between. The CDR3 has 14 amino acids. CDR3 sequence: CASRRTASNYGYTF. In DNA form, the CDR3 reads TGTGCCAGCAGAAGGACAGCCTCTAACTATGGCTACACCTTC.

Note on this clone: Other DNA sequences in this specimen translate into the identical CDR3. The rearrangement joins TRBV6-1 to TRBJ1-1; TRBD1 matches 10 bases. The germline CDR1 and CDR2 sequences are MNHNS and SASEGT. The CDR3 is made up of 15 amino acids. J gave up 7 bases and V 2 bases, and 7 bases lay outside the gene matches. The CDR3 DNA sequence: TGTGCCAGCAGTGAAACCCGGACAGGGGGAAATGAAGCTTTCTTT. Encoded protein: CASSETRTGGNEAFF.

The J gene is TRBJ2-6, the V gene TRBV5-1, with 9 bases matching TRBD1. The junction had 11 bases not matched to a gene; V was cut back by 4 bases and J by 0 bases. This CDR3 has 19 amino acids. From germline, CDR1 is SGHRS and CDR2 YFSETQ. The CDR3 loop is CASSKAGQGSLSGANVLTF. The CDR3 region has the DNA TGCGCCAGCAGCAAGGCGGGACAGGGCTCCCTCTCTGGGGCCAACGTCCTGACTTTC.

The genes are TRBV9 and TRBJ1-1; 10 bases are a match to TRBD1. The CDR3 has 16 residues. Per the germline V gene, CDR1 is SGDLS and CDR2 is YYNGEE. V was clipped by 4 bases and J by 1 base; unmatched bases: 7. This chain's CDR3 is CASSSRQGAGNTEAFF. The CDR3, as DNA: TGTGCCAGCAGCTCCCGACAGGGGGCGGGGAACACTGAAGCTTTCTTT.

The chain combines TRBV5-4 with TRBJ2-5; tentatively, D is TRBD2 (5 bases). Germline CDR1 and CDR2: SGHNT and YYREEE (reference sequence). The CDR3 contains 13 residues. Trimming left V 1 base short and J 4 bases short, with 8 bases between. CDR3: CASSLLAGETQYF. In DNA form, the CDR3 reads TGTGCCAGCAGCTTGCTAGCCGGAGAGACCCAGTACTTC. The variable domain in full, completed from reference TRBV5-4 and TRBJ2-5, reads ETGVTQSPTHLIKTRGQQVTLRCSSQSGHNTVSWYQQALGQGPQFIFQYYREEENGRGNFPPRFSGLQFPNYSSELNVNALELDDSALYLCASSLLAGETQYFGPGTRLLVL.

Here the CDR3 reads CATSRGWNSPLHF. Here the CDR3 DNA reads TGTGCCACCAGCAGAGGATGGAATTCACCCCTCCACTTT. The chain uses TRBV15 and TRBJ1-6; no clear D gene. Germline V CDR1 and CDR2: LNHNV, YYDKDF (reference sequence). The germline V and J ends were trimmed by 1 base and 7 bases, with 5 bases remaining between them. This CDR3 is 13 amino acids long.

The chain recombines TRBV5-1 with TRBJ1-1; D is ambiguous. Germline lookup yields CDR1 SGHRS and CDR2 YFSETQ. Trimming left V 0 bases short and J 4 bases short, with 19 bases between. This CDR3 contains 17 residues. This CDR3 reads CASSLAWQTVGSTEAFF. CDR3 nucleotide sequence: TGCGCCAGCAGCTTGGCCTGGCAAACAGTCGGGTCCACTGAAGCTTTCTTT.

The sample holds one count of this clone. As DNA, the CDR3 is TGTGCCAGCTCACCACCTACAGTCTCTTGGGAAAAACTGTTTTTT. The encoded protein is CASSPPTVSWEKLFF. This chain connects TRBV18 to TRBJ1-4; D is unclear. Germline-derived CDR1 and CDR2 are KGHSH and LQKENI. This CDR3 spans 15 amino acids. V was cut by 0 bases and J by 8 bases, with 13 bases left in between.

This clone has more than one count but fewer than ten. The chain couples TRBV10-2 to TRBJ1-6, with 7 bases aligning to TRBD1. This CDR3 spans 18 amino acids. J gave up 10 bases and V 3 bases, and 18 bases lay outside the gene matches. The germline CDR1 and CDR2 sequences are WSHSY and SAAADI. The CDR3 loop is CASSEPRSTGRFGSPLHF. CDR3 nucleotide sequence: TGCGCCAGCAGTGAACCCCGATCGACAGGGAGATTCGGATCACCCCTCCACTTT.

This sequence joins TRBV30 and TRBJ1-3; D unclear. The germline gives CDR1 GTSNPN, CDR2 SVGIG (reference sequence). CDR3 size: 13 residues. Trimming left V 1 base short and J 2 bases short, with 6 bases between. The CDR3 DNA sequence: TGTGCCTGGAGTGGAGGGCCTGGAAACACCATATATTTT. Its protein product is CAWSGGPGNTIYF.

V usage is TRBV5-8 and J usage is TRBJ2-1; D is perhaps TRBD1 (5 bases). The germline CDR1 and CDR2 sequences are SGHTS and YDEGEE. V was clipped by 0 bases and J by 3 bases, with 7 bases between them. CDR3 length equals 14 residues. This chain's CDR3 is CASSLGTRYNEQFF. The CDR3, as DNA: TGTGCCAGCAGCTTGGGGACACGCTACAATGAGCAGTTCTTC.

This clone was found a few times. The CDR3 protein is CASSASTSGYTF. The CDR3 region has the DNA TGCGCCAGCAGCGCCTCGACAAGCGGCTACACCTTC. This rearrangement joins TRBV10-2 to TRBJ1-2; no reliable D call. CDR1 WSHSY and CDR2 SAAADI come from the germline V gene. Trimming removed 6 bases from V and 8 bases from J, with 13 bases in between. The CDR3 has 12 amino acids.

This rearrangement joins TRBV6-1 to TRBJ2-7; a weak D match, TRBD2 (5 bases). Germline CDR1 and CDR2: MNHNS and SASEGT. The length of the CDR3 is 15 residues. V was pared by 1 base and J by 2 bases, with 12 bases between. The CDR3 sequence: CASSEGGASAYEQYF. The CDR3 DNA reads as TGTGCCAGCAGTGAAGGGGGAGCCTCAGCCTACGAGCAGTACTTC.

The chain carries TRBV6-1 and TRBJ1-2, with no clear D. Trimming removed 2 bases from V and 5 bases from J, with 12 bases in between. This CDR3 has 14 residues. CDR1 is MNHNS, CDR2 SASEGT, per germline. The CDR3 DNA sequence: TGTGCCAGCAGTGAATCGGCAGGACCTTATGGCTACACCTTC. Translated, it gives CASSESAGPYGYTF.

The V call is TRBV10-3, the J call TRBJ1-1, with 8 nucleotides matching TRBD1. V gave up 3 bases and J gave up 3 bases; unmatched junction bases: 3. The CDR3 runs 14 residues. Looked up from germline, CDR1 is ENHRY and CDR2 is SYGVKD. CDR3 residues: CAISEGQGYTEAFF. The CDR3 coding sequence is TGTGCCATCAGTGAAGGACAGGGATACACTGAAGCTTTCTTT.

The chain is built from TRBV19 and TRBJ1-1, with D tentatively TRBD1 (5 bases). The CDR3 length is 16 residues. Germline CDR1 is LNHDA and CDR2 is SQIVND (reference sequence). Trimming took off 5 bases at V and 0 bases at J, with 16 bases between the two ends. The CDR3 sequence: CASSPQGGIMNTEAFF. In DNA form, the CDR3 reads TGTGCCAGTAGTCCCCAGGGTGGGATAATGAACACTGAAGCTTTCTTT.

J is TRBJ2-3 and V is TRBV30, with D tentatively TRBD1 (5 bases). Trimming removed 2 bases from V and 2 bases from J, with 11 bases in between. Per the germline V gene, CDR1 is GTSNPN and CDR2 is SVGIG (reference sequence). This CDR3 spans 14 amino acids. The CDR3 DNA is TGTGCCTGGAGTCTGGGGCCCCCCACAGATACGCAGTATTTT. The encoded protein is CAWSLGPPTDTQYF.

The chain has TRBV5-1 and TRBJ2-2, with D perhaps matching TRBD1 (6 bases). This CDR3 is built from 15 residues. V shed 2 bases and J shed 2 bases, with 10 bases lying between them. CDR1 and CDR2 from the germline V gene are SGHRS and YFSETQ. CDR3: CASSLIQGNTGELFF. CDR3 bases: TGCGCCAGCAGCTTAATACAGGGAAACACCGGGGAGCTGTTTTTT.

This rearrangement joins TRBV29-1 to TRBJ2-3, with D tentatively TRBD1 (5 bases). The germline CDR1 and CDR2 sequences are SQVTM and ANQGSEA. V was shortened by 7 bases and J by 0 bases, with 8 bases between the two germline ends. This CDR3 is built from 12 residues. CDR3 bases: TGCAGCGGGGGCCTTAGCACAGATACGCAGTATTTT. Its protein product is CSGGLSTDTQYF.